The 21 T cell receptor beta chains below were found in one sample sequenced in a study of post-analysis software for immune sequencing data. Study-wide findings and caveats: TRBV5-6, TRBV5-1 and TRBV20-1 were among about 5 TRBV segments more frequent in patients than controls.

What these receptors recognize is not known. Tagging with unique molecular identifiers was a feature of the TCR beta cDNA libraries. TCRdb reprocessed the PCR reads via MiXCR and lists one record per CDR3 protein. The table includes hundreds of thousands of distinct CDR3 sequences, approximately 59% detected once. The specimen sequenced was blood. These receptors all come from a girl aged 2 to 10 with multiple sclerosis.

Concerning this clonotype: The junction and the germline gene differ at one end; a read error may be behind it. This chain uses TRBV12-3 or TRBV12-4 with TRBJ2-7; the match to TRBD2 covers 7 bases. This CDR3 has 15 amino acids. The CDR3 DNA sequence: TGTGCCTGCAGTCTTAGGGCTAGCGGCGCCTACGAGCAGTACTTC. This sequence encodes CACSLRASGAYEQYF.

This sequence joins TRBV10-3 and TRBJ2-1; either TRBD1 or TRBD2 may fit D (6 bases each). Germline V gene sequence: CDR1 ENHRY, CDR2 SYGVKD. CDR3 length: 16 residues. Trimming cost V 0 bases and J 5 bases, with 14 bases left between them. CDR3 coding DNA: TGTGCCATCAGTGAGTCGTTGGGGGGCGCCCACAATGAGCAGTTCTTC. Translated: CAISESLGGAHNEQFF.

The rearrangement links TRBV20-1 to TRBJ2-1, with a weak D call TRBD2 (7 bases). From germline, CDR1 is DFQATT and CDR2 SNEGSKA (reference sequence). The CDR3 covers 15 residues. V was clipped by 5 bases and J by 7 bases, with 21 bases between them. The chain's CDR3 is CSASMRRGLGNEQFF. For the CDR3, the DNA is TGCAGTGCTTCTATGCGGCGGGGGCTAGGAAATGAGCAGTTCTTC.

The chain joins TRBV6-5 to TRBJ1-4; D is possibly TRBD1 (5 bases). The V end lost 0 bases, the J end lost 7 bases, and 18 bases lay between the germline ends. This CDR3 contains 17 residues. Germline V gene data show CDR1 as MNHEY and CDR2 as SVGAGI. The CDR3, as DNA: TGTGCCAGCAGTTACTCGAGACAGTCATTGGGGATTGAAAAACTGTTTTTT. Protein: CASSYSRQSLGIEKLFF.

The chain has TRBV2 and TRBJ2-3; D tentatively reads TRBD1 or TRBD2 (7 bases each). Germline CDR1 SNHLY, CDR2 FYNNEI. Trimming cost V 4 bases and J 0 bases, with 14 bases left between them. The CDR3 loop spans 16 amino acids. In DNA, the CDR3 is TGTGCCAGCAGTGGCGGGAGACAGGGTAGCACAGATACGCAGTATTTT. It specifies CASSGGRQGSTDTQYF.

The V and J genes are TRBV12-3 or TRBV12-4 and TRBJ2-3, with D possibly being TRBD2 (5 bases). V shed 7 bases and J shed 5 bases, with 16 bases lying between them. This CDR3 contains 14 residues. CDR3 amino acids: CASKPVLAGDTQYF. The CDR3 DNA sequence: TGTGCCAGCAAGCCCGTACTCGCGGGAGATACGCAGTATTTT.

The rearrangement uses TRBV15 and TRBJ2-3, with 8 nucleotides matching TRBD1. V was clipped by 0 bases and J by 0 bases; unmatched bases: 2. The CDR3 is 16 amino acids. CDR1 is LNHNV, CDR2 YYDKDF, per germline (reference sequence). The CDR3 bases are TGTGCCACCAGCAGAGATCAGGGGGCAAGCACAGATACGCAGTATTTT. Amino acid sequence: CATSRDQGASTDTQYF.

The chain uses TRBV29-1 and TRBJ2-3, with 9 bases aligning to TRBD1. CDR3 length: 15 residues. Germline-derived CDR1 and CDR2 are SQVTM and ANQGSEA. The ends lost 7 bases at V and 0 bases at J; junction bases unmatched: 8. CDR3 in amino acids: CSASRTGDSTDTQYF. The CDR3 DNA sequence: TGCAGCGCGAGCCGGACAGGGGATAGCACAGATACGCAGTATTTT.

This chain connects TRBV7-2 to TRBJ2-1, with 7 bases identical to TRBD2. The CDR3 contains 17 residues. The J segment lost 0 bases and the V segment lost 5 bases, leaving 10 bases of the junction unmatched. Germline V gene sequence: CDR1 SGHTA, CDR2 FQGNSA. CDR3 bases: TGTGCCAGCAGCCCGTTCGGGGGAGGGAGCTCCTACAATGAGCAGTTCTTC. The encoded protein is CASSPFGGGSSYNEQFF.

The V and J genes are TRBV6-5 and TRBJ2-2; TRBD1 matches at 12 bases. This CDR3 region has 18 residues. Germline lookup yields CDR1 MNHEY and CDR2 SVGAGI. V dropped 0 bases and J dropped 6; count of bases not matched to a gene: 8. This CDR3 is CASSYSVRGQGAAGELFF. The DNA for the CDR3 is TGTGCCAGCAGTTACTCCGTCCGGGGACAGGGGGCAGCCGGGGAGCTGTTTTTT.

The chain joins TRBV20-1 to TRBJ2-5, with D possibly TRBD1 on 6 matching bases. In germline, CDR1 is DFQATT, CDR2 SNEGSKA (reference sequence). This CDR3 region has 13 residues. The CDR3, as DNA: TGCAGCGGTGGCGTGGGGGCTCAAGAGACCCAGTACTTC. Amino acids: CSGGVGAQETQYF.

V is TRBV29-1 and J is TRBJ2-7, with TRBD2 identical over 11 bases. The CDR3 loop spans 14 amino acids. V was pared by 7 bases and J by 5 bases, with 10 bases of the junction left unmatched. The germline V gene encodes CDR1 SQVTM and CDR2 ANQGSEA. The CDR3 sequence: CSAETSGSGDEQYF. In DNA form, the CDR3 reads TGCAGCGCCGAAACTAGCGGGAGCGGAGACGAGCAGTACTTC.

This clonotype was detected a few times. The chain couples TRBV12-3 or TRBV12-4 to TRBJ2-1, with 12 positions matching TRBD2. After removal of 5 bases from V and 9 bases from J, the junction contained 8 bases not matched to a gene. The CDR3 spans 15 residues. DNA of the CDR3: TGTGCCAGCAGTCCGACTAGCGGGAGAGGTATTGAGCAGTTCTTC. Residues: CASSPTSGRGIEQFF.

This clonotype has only a few counts. The chain uses TRBV29-1 and TRBJ2-3; 7 bases align to TRBD2. This CDR3 comprises 13 residues. Germline-derived CDR1 and CDR2 are SQVTM and ANQGSEA. The V segment lost 5 bases and the J segment 2 bases; nucleotides outside the gene matches: 4. CDR3 DNA sequence: TGCAGCGTTCTCGGGGGGATCACAGATACGCAGTATTTT. Translated, it gives CSVLGGITDTQYF.

The chain has TRBV5-1 and TRBJ2-3; TRBD2 matches 7 bases. Germline V gene lookup returns CDR1 SGHRS and CDR2 YFSETQ. There are 14 residues in the CDR3. Germline trimming cut 0 bases from V and 3 bases from J; bases unmatched to any gene: 1. CDR3: CASSLVSGTDTQYF. CDR3 nucleotides: TGCGCCAGCAGCTTGGTTAGCGGGACAGATACGCAGTATTTT.

The rearrangement links TRBV10-3 to TRBJ1-1; TRBD1 matches at 9 bases. This CDR3 spans 15 amino acids. CDR1 is ENHRY, CDR2 SYGVKD, per germline. V lost 2 bases and J lost 4; bases outside the gene matches: 5. CDR3 nucleotides: TGTGCCATCAGTGAGCCTGGACAGGGGCGCACTGAAGCTTTCTTT. Residues: CAISEPGQGRTEAFF.

This clonotype was seen a handful of times. The chain joins TRBV10-3 to TRBJ2-7; 10 bases map to TRBD1. The CDR3 contains 15 residues. V gave up 4 bases and J gave up 0 bases; unmatched junction bases: 3. Germline V gives CDR1 ENHRY, CDR2 SYGVKD. The CDR3 sequence: CAISGGTGDSYEQYF. CDR3 bases: TGTGCCATCAGTGGGGGGACAGGGGACTCCTACGAGCAGTACTTC.

The J gene is TRBJ2-1, the V gene TRBV20-1; TRBD1 matches 8 bases. The CDR3 length is 14 residues. CDR1 is DFQATT, CDR2 SNEGSKA, per germline (reference sequence). With 6 bases clipped from V and 9 bases from J, the junction kept 13 bases outside the gene matches. The CDR3 reads CSALGQALRGEQFF. In nucleotides, the CDR3 is TGCAGTGCACTGGGACAGGCCCTTAGGGGTGAGCAGTTCTTC.

The CDR3 region has the DNA TGTGCCAGCCGCCGGGACAGCTCCTACAATGAGCAGTTCTTC. Translated, it gives CASRRDSSYNEQFF. The chain combines TRBV7-2 with TRBJ2-1; TRBD1 matches at 7 bases. Germline CDR1 reads SGHTA; CDR2 reads FQGNSA. J was trimmed by 0 bases and V by 8 bases; bases with no gene match: 4. The CDR3 has 14 amino acids.

This sequence joins TRBV7-7 and TRBJ2-5, with D possibly being TRBD2 (5 bases). This CDR3 has 15 residues. From germline, CDR1 is SSHAT and CDR2 FNYEAQ (reference sequence). Trimming removed 5 bases from V and 0 bases from J, with 13 bases in between. CDR3 residues: CASSPGPGNQETQYF. The CDR3 nucleotides are TGTGCCAGCAGCCCCGGCCCCGGGAACCAAGAGACCCAGTACTTC.

A remark on this clonotype: The junction and the germline gene differ at one end; a read error may be behind it. The V gene is TRBV7-9, the J gene TRBJ2-7; D unresolved. Germline V gene lookup returns CDR1 SEHNR and CDR2 FQNEAQ (reference sequence). This CDR3 comprises 17 residues. CDR3 nucleotide sequence: TGTGCCAGCAGCATAGCCCCTCAGGTGGTCGAATCCTACGAGCAGTACTTC. This gives the protein CASSIAPQVVESYEQYF.